One and the same sample provided the 13 T cell receptor beta chains below, sequenced in a study of control samples from healthy donors and cancer patients (dated by TCRdb to about 2020). The library was produced with the immunoSEQ multiplex PCR assay. This is the immuneACCESS table as TCRdb keeps it, with only in-frame sequences that have V and J called. A part of the clones is gone; compared with another copy, unresolved V genes explain less than half, and the rest is unexplained. In all, the sample holds more than 15,000 clones, and around 83% of those were seen once. The ten largest clonotypes hold more than 25% of the sample. Sequencing used PBMCs. The receptors were gathered from an elderly man with head and neck cancer.

V gene TRBV6-4 combines with J gene TRBJ2-2; D not resolved. This CDR3 has 14 amino acids. From germline, CDR1 is MRHNA and CDR2 SNTAGT. Trimming removed 2 bases from V and 1 base from J, with 5 bases in between. The CDR3 is CASSDELNTGELFF. The CDR3 DNA sequence: TGTGCCAGCAGTGACGAGCTGAACACCGGGGAGCTGTTTTTT.

V and J are TRBV19 and TRBJ2-6; tentatively, D is TRBD1 (6 bases). The CDR3 contains 15 residues. Trimming took 3 bases from V and 4 from J, leaving 10 bases between them. CDR1 and CDR2 from the germline V gene are LNHDA and SQIVND (reference sequence). DNA of the CDR3: TGTGCCAGTAGTATTTGGGGGCTCGGGGCCAACGTCCTGACTTTC. Its protein is CASSIWGLGANVLTF.

Remarks on this clone: An end of the junction does not agree with germline; a read error may underlie this. Other nucleotide sequences from this sample produce the same CDR3. The rearrangement links TRBV6-2 or TRBV6-3 to TRBJ2-1, with a tentative D call TRBD2 (5 bases). In germline, CDR1 is MNHEY, CDR2 SVGEGT. The CDR3 length is 14 residues. CDR3 protein: CASSDYGSYNEQFF. Here the CDR3 DNA reads TGTGCCAGCAGCGACTATGGCTCCTACAATGAACAGTTCTTC.

This clone has only a few counts. DNA of the CDR3: TGTGCCAGCAGCCCCGAGGGCGGGGGGGCCGCCTACGAGCAGTACTTC. This translates into CASSPEGGGAAYEQYF. This chain uses TRBV4-2 with TRBJ2-7; TRBD2 aligns across 9 bases. In germline, CDR1 is LGHNA, CDR2 YNFKEQ. This CDR3 is built from 16 residues. The J segment lost 2 bases and the V segment lost 4 bases, leaving 9 bases of the junction unmatched.

V gene TRBV5-5 combines with J gene TRBJ1-3; no clear D gene. Germline-derived CDR1 and CDR2 are SGHKS and YYEKEE (reference sequence). Trimming took off 5 bases at V and 0 bases at J, with 6 bases between the two ends. The CDR3 runs 13 residues. DNA of the CDR3: TGTGCCAGCAGGGAGAGCTCTGGAAACACCATATATTTT. This codes for CASRESSGNTIYF.

J is TRBJ1-3 and V is TRBV7-6; D possibly corresponds to TRBD1 (6 bases). This CDR3 spans 17 amino acids. V lost 0 bases, J lost 0 bases, and 12 bases lay in between. The germline gives CDR1 SGHVS, CDR2 FNYEAQ. The DNA for the CDR3 is TGTGCCAGCAGCTTAGCGTCGGGACACCTCTCTGGAAACACCATATATTTT. Translating gives CASSLASGHLSGNTIYF. Full variable domain (remainder filled in from reference TRBV7-6 and TRBJ1-3): GAGVSQSPRYKVTKRGQDVALRCDPISGHVSLYWYRQALGQGPEFLTYFNYEAQQDKSGLPNDRFSAERPEGSISTLTIQRTEQRDSAMYRCASSLASGHLSGNTIYFGEGSWLTVV.

The CDR3 loop is CASSAQGAGGYTF. The CDR3, as DNA: TGTGCCAGCAGCGCACAGGGGGCTGGTGGCTACACCTTC. V gene TRBV7-6 combines with J gene TRBJ1-2; TRBD1 aligns across 9 bases. Germline CDR1 is SGHVS and CDR2 is FNYEAQ. The J segment lost 7 bases and the V segment lost 5 bases, leaving 5 bases of the junction unmatched. The CDR3 sequence is 13 residues long.

The J gene is TRBJ2-3, the V gene TRBV5-1; TRBD2 agrees at 10 bases. V lost 4 bases, J lost 3 bases, and 8 bases stayed unmatched. CDR3 length: 16 residues. CDR1 is SGHRS and CDR2 is YFSETQ in the germline V gene. The CDR3 DNA reads TGCGCCAGCAGCATTTTAGCGGGGGGCGGGACAGATACGCAGTATTTT. Protein product: CASSILAGGGTDTQYF.

This clone turned up a few times. This chain links TRBV5-1 with TRBJ1-4; D ambiguous. Germline values: CDR1 SGHRS, CDR2 YFSETQ. The CDR3 is 14 amino acids. Trimming removed 4 bases at V and 2 bases at J, with 9 bases between. CDR3 amino acids: CASSVWWTNEKLFF. The CDR3 DNA reads TGCGCCAGCAGCGTATGGTGGACTAATGAAAAACTGTTTTTT.

The chain is built from TRBV6-5 and TRBJ1-1; the D is unclear. This CDR3 is built from 14 residues. V dropped 0 bases and J dropped 0 bases, with 5 bases sitting between them. CDR1 and CDR2 from the germline V gene are MNHEY and SVGAGI. The DNA of the CDR3 is TGTGCCAGCAGTTACTCTATATTGAACACTGAAGCTTTCTTT. The encoded protein is CASSYSILNTEAFF.

The J gene is TRBJ1-1, the V gene TRBV15; 9 bases map to TRBD1. This CDR3 spans 15 amino acids. From germline, CDR1 is LNHNV and CDR2 YYDKDF (reference sequence). The trim removed 3 bases at V and 1 base at J, leaving 3 bases unmatched. The CDR3 region is CATSRGGQGNTEAFF. CDR3 DNA sequence: TGTGCCACCAGCAGGGGGGGACAGGGGAACACTGAAGCTTTCTTT.

This chain connects TRBV5-6 to TRBJ1-1; 7 nucleotides line up with TRBD1. There are 15 residues in the CDR3. Germline lookup yields CDR1 SGHDT and CDR2 YYEEEE. J lost 4 bases, V lost 3 bases, and 9 bases had no gene match. CDR3 loop: CASSSTHSGGTEAFF. The CDR3 nucleotides read TGTGCCAGCAGCTCTACTCATTCAGGGGGCACTGAAGCTTTCTTT.

This chain uses TRBV6-5 with TRBJ2-7; TRBD2 aligns across 8 bases. CDR1 is MNHEY, CDR2 SVGAGI, per germline. This CDR3 has 14 amino acids. V was pared by 7 bases and J by 3 bases, with 8 bases of the junction left unmatched. CDR3 residues: CASNTRGEGYEQYF. The CDR3 DNA reads TGTGCCAGCAACACGCGGGGGGAAGGCTACGAGCAGTACTTC.